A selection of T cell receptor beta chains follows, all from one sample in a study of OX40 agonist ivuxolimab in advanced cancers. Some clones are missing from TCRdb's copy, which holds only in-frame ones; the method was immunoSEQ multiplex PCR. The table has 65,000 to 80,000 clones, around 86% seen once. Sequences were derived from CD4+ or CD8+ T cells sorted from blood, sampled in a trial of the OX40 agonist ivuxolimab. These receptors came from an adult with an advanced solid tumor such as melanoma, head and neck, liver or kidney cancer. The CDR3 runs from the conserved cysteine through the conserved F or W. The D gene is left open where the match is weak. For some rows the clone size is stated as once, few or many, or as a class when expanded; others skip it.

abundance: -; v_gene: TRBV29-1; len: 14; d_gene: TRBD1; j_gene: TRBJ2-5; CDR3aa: CSVEDPDREETQYF; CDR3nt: TGCAGCGTTGAAGATCCGGACAGGGAAGAGACCCAGTACTTC
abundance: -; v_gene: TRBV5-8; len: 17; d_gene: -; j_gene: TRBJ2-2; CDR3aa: CASSLEFRTEAAGELFF; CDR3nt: TGTGCCAGCAGCTTGGAGTTTAGGACAGAAGCTGCCGGGGAGCTGTTTTTT
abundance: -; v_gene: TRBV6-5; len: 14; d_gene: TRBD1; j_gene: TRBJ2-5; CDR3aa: CASKPSRGRETQYF; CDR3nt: TGTGCCAGCAAGCCCTCCAGGGGGAGAGAGACCCAGTACTTC
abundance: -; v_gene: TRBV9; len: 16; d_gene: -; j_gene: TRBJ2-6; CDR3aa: CASRNPRDSGANVLTF; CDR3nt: TGTGCCAGCAGGAACCCCAGGGACTCTGGGGCCAACGTCCTGACTTTC
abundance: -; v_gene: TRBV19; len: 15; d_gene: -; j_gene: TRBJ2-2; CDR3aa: CASSIDKGTTGELFF; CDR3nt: TGTGCCAGTAGTATAGATAAGGGTACCACCGGGGAGCTGTTTTTT
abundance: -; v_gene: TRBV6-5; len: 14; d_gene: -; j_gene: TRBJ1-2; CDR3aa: CASSYAGETYGYTF; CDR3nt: TGTGCCAGCAGTTACGCAGGGGAGACCTATGGCTACACCTTC
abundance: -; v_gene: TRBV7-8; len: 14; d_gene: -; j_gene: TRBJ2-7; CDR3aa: CASSFAGGSYEQYF; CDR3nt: TGTGCCAGCAGCTTCGCCGGGGGCTCCTACGAGCAGTACTTC
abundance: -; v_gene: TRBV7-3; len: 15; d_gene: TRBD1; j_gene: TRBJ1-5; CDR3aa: CASSLRDRGNQPQHF; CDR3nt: TGTGCCAGCAGCTTAAGAGACAGGGGGAATCAGCCCCAGCATTTT
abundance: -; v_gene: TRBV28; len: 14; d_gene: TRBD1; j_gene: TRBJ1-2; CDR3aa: CASSSGQGRYGYTF; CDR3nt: TGTGCCAGCAGCTCGGGACAGGGGAGGTATGGCTACACCTTC
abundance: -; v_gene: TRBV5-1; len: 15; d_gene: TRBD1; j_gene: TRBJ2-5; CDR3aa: CASRSPGQGAETQYF; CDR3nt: TGCGCCAGCAGGTCTCCGGGACAGGGGGCCGAGACCCAGTACTTC
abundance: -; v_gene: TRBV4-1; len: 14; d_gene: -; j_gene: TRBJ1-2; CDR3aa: CASSQVVRAYGYTF; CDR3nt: TGCGCCAGCAGCCAAGTCGTCCGGGCCTATGGCTACACCTTC
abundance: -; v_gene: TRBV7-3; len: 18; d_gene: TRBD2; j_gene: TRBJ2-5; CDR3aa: CASSFEVSSGGCQETQYF; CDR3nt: TGTGCCAGCAGCTTTGAGGTCTCGAGCGGGGGCTGCCAAGAGACCCAGTACTTC
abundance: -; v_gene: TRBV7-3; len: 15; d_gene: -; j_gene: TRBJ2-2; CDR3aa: CASSLTGGNTGELFF; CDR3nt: TGTGCCAGCAGCTTAACAGGGGGAAACACCGGGGAGCTGTTTTTT
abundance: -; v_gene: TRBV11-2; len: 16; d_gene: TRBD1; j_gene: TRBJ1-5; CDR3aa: CASSLGQGNANQPQHF; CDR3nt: TGTGCCAGCAGCTTAGGACAGGGGAACGCCAATCAGCCCCAGCATTTT
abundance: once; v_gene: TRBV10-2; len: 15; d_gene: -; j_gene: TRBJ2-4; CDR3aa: CASKDAETAKNIQYF; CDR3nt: TGCGCCAGCAAGGACGCGGAGACAGCCAAAAACATTCAGTACTTC
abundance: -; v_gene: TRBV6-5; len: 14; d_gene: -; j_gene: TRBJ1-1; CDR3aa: CASSPRGAWTEAFF; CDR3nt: TGTGCCAGCTCCCCGCGGGGGGCTTGGACTGAAGCTTTCTTT
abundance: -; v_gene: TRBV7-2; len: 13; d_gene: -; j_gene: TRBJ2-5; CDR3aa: CASSLDGGSGQYF; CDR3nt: TGTGCCAGTAGCTTAGATGGAGGATCAGGGCAGTACTTC
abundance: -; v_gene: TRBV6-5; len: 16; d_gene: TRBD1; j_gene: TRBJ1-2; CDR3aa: CASSSYLDRGLGGYTF; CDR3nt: TGTGCCAGCAGTTCCTACCTCGACAGGGGGCTAGGCGGCTACACCTTC
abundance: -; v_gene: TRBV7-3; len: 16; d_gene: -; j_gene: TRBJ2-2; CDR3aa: CASSLTAAADTGELFF; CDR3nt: TGTGCCAGCAGCTTAACGGCAGCGGCTGACACCGGGGAGCTGTTTTTT
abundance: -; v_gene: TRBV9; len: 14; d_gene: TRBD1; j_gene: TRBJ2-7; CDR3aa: CASSVGQGPYEQYF; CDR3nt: TGTGCCAGCAGCGTGGGACAGGGACCCTACGAGCAGTACTTC
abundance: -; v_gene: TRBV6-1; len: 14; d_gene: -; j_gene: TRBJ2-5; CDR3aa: CASSEGFYQETQYF; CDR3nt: TGTGCCAGCAGTGAAGGCTTCTACCAAGAGACCCAGTACTTC
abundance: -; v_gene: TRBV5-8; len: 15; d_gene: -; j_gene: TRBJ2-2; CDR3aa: CASSTGTHSTGELFF; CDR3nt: TGTGCCAGCAGCACCGGGACGCATTCCACCGGGGAGCTGTTTTTT
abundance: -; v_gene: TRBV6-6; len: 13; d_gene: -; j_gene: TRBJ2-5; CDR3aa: CASTPKGTETQYF; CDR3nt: TGTGCCAGCACCCCAAAGGGCACTGAGACCCAGTACTTC
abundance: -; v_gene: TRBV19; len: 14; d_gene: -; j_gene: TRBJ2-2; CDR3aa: CASSIRGFTGELFF; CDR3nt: TGTGCCAGTAGTATACGAGGCTTCACCGGGGAGCTGTTTTTT
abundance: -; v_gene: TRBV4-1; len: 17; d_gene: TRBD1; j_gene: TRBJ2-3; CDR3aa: CASSRGEGDRGTDTQYF; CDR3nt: TGCGCCAGCAGCCGAGGTGAAGGGGACAGAGGCACAGATACGCAGTATTTT
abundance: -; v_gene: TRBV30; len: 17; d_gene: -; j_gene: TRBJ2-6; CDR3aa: CAWSVLGGGSGANVLTF; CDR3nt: TGTGCCTGGAGTGTACTTGGGGGTGGGTCTGGGGCCAACGTCCTGACTTTC
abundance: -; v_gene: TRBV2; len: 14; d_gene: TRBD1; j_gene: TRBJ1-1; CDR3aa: CASSKQGAYTEAFF; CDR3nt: TGTGCCAGTAGCAAACAGGGGGCGTACACTGAAGCTTTCTTT
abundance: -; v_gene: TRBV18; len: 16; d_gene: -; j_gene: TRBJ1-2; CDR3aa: CASSPQAQGRDYGYTF; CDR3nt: TGTGCCAGCTCACCACAAGCCCAAGGCAGGGACTATGGCTACACCTTC
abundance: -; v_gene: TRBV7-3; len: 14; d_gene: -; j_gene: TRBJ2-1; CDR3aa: CASSPLGSYNEQFF; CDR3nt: TGTGCCAGCAGCCCCCTGGGCTCCTACAATGAGCAGTTCTTC
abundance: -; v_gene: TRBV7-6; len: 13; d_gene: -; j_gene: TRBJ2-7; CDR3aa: CASSYLDGYEQYF; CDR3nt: TGTGCCAGCAGCTACCTTGATGGCTACGAGCAGTACTTC
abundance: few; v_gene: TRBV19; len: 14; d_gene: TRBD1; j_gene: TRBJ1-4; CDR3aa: CASSMTGSNEKLFF; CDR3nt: TGTGCCAGTAGTATGACAGGGTCGAACGAAAAACTGTTTTTT
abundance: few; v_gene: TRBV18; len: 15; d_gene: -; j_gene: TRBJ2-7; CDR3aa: CASSPAGTGTYEQYF; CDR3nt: TGTGCCAGCTCACCGGCCGGGACTGGTACCTACGAGCAGTACTTC
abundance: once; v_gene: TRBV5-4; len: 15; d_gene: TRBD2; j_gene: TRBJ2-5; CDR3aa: CASSSRTSFGETQYF; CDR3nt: TGTGCCAGCAGCTCCCGGACTAGCTTTGGGGAGACCCAGTACTTC
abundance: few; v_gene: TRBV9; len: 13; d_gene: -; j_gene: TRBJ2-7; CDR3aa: CASGNGLSYEQYF; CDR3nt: TGTGCCAGTGGCAATGGGCTTTCCTACGAGCAGTACTTC
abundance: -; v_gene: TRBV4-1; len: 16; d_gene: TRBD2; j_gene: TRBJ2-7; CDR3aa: CASSQGPLAGDYEQYF; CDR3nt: TGCGCCAGCAGCCAAGGTCCGCTAGCGGGAGACTACGAGCAGTACTTC
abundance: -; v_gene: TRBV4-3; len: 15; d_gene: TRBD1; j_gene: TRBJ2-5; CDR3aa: CASSQDPRQGETQYF; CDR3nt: TGCGCCAGCAGCCAAGACCCACGACAGGGGGAGACCCAGTACTTC
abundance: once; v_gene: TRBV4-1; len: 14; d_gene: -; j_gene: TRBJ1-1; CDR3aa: CASSQDWPNTEAFF; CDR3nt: TGCGCCAGCAGCCAAGATTGGCCAAACACTGAAGCTTTCTTT
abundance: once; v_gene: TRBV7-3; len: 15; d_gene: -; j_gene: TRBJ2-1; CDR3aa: CASSLPGWDYNEQFF; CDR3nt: TGTGCCAGCAGCCTTCCCGGGTGGGACTACAATGAGCAGTTCTTC
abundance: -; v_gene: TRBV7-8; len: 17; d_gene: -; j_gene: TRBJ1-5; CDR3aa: CASSQGGTGRSNQPQHF; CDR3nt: TGTGCCAGCAGTCAAGGGGGAACAGGGAGAAGCAATCAGCCCCAGCATTTT
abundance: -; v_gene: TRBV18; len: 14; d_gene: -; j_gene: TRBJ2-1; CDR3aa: CASSPGRQDNEQFF; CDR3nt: TGTGCCAGCTCACCGGGACGGCAAGACAATGAGCAGTTCTTC
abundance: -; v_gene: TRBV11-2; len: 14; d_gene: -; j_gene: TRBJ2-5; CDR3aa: CASSLGRLGETQYF; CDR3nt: TGTGCCAGCAGCTTAGGGCGCCTGGGGGAGACCCAGTACTTC
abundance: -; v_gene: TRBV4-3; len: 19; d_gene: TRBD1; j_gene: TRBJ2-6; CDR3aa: CASSQDSWTGMSGANVLTF; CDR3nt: TGCGCCAGCAGCCAAGATAGCTGGACAGGGATGTCTGGGGCCAACGTCCTGACTTTC
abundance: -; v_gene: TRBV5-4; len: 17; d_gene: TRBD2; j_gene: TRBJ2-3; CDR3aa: CASSFPGLAGNTDTQYF; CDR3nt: TGTGCCAGCAGCTTCCCGGGACTAGCGGGAAACACAGATACGCAGTATTTT
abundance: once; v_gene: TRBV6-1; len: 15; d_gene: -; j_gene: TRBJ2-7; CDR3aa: CASSFSWASSYEQYF; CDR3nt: TGTGCCAGCAGCTTTTCATGGGCGAGCTCCTACGAGCAGTACTTC
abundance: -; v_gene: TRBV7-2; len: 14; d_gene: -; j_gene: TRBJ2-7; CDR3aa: CASSLAQGPLGQYF; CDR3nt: TGTGCCAGCAGCTTAGCACAGGGCCCCCTCGGGCAGTACTTC
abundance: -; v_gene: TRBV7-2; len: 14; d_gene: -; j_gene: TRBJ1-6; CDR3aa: CASSFGGLLSPLHF; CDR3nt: TGTGCCAGCAGCTTCGGAGGGTTACTCTCACCCCTCCACTTT
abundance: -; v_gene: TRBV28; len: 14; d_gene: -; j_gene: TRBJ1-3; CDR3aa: CASLERGAGNTIYF; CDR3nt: TGTGCCAGCCTGGAGAGGGGCGCTGGAAACACCATATATTTT
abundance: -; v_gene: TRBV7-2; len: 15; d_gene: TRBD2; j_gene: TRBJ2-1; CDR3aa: CASRGVAGGPNEQFF; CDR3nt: TGTGCCAGCAGGGGTGTGGCGGGAGGGCCGAATGAGCAGTTCTTC